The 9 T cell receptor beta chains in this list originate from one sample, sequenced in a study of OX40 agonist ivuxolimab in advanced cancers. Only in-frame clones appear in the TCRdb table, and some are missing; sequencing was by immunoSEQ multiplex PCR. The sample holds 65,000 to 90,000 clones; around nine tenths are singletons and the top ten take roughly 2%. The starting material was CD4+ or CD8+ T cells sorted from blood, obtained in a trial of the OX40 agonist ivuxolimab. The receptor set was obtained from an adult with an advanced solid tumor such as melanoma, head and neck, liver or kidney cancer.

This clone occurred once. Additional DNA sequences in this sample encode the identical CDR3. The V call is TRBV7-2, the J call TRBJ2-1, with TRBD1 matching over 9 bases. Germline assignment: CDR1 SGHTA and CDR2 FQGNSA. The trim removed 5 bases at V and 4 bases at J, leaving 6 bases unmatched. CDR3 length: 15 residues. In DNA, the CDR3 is TGTGCCAGCAGCCTCGGACAGGGGTCATACAATGAGCAGTTCTTC. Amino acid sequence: CASSLGQGSYNEQFF.

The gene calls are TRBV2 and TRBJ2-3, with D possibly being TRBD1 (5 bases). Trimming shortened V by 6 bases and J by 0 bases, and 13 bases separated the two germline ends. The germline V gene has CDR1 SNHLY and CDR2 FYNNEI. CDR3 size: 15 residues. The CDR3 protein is CASRTTETSTDTQYF. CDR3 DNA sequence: TGTGCCAGCAGAACGACAGAAACTAGCACAGATACGCAGTATTTT.

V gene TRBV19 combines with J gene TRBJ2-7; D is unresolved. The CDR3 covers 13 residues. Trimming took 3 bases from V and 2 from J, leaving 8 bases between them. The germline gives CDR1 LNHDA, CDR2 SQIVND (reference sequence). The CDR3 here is CASSIGRAYEQYF. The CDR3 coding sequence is TGTGCCAGTAGTATCGGTAGGGCCTACGAGCAGTACTTC.

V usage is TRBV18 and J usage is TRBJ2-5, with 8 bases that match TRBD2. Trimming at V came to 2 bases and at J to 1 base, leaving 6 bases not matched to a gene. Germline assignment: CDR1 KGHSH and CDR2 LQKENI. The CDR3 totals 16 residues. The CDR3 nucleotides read TGTGCCAGCTCACCAATGGCTAGCGGGCCCCAAGAGACCCAGTACTTC. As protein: CASSPMASGPQETQYF.

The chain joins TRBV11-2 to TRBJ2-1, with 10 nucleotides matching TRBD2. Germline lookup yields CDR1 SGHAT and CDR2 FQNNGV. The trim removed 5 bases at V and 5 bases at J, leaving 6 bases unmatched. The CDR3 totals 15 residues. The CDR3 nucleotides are TGTGCCAGCAGCCGAGCGGGAGGGCCCCACAATGAGCAGTTCTTC. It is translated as CASSRAGGPHNEQFF.

The CDR3 sequence is CASSSTSSANGGYTF. The CDR3 DNA follows: TGTGCCAGCAGTTCGACGTCCTCCGCAAACGGGGGCTACACCTTC. V and J are TRBV28 and TRBJ1-2; no reliable D call. Germline lookup yields CDR1 MDHEN and CDR2 SYDVKM. The V end was cut by 4 bases, the J end by 8 bases, with 20 bases between. The CDR3 sequence is 15 residues long.

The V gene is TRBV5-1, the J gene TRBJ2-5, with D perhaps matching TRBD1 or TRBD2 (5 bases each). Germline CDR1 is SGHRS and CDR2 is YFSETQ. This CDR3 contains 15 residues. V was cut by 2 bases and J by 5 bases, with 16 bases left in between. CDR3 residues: CASSLVGARGETQYF. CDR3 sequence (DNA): TGCGCCAGCAGCTTAGTGGGAGCAAGGGGTGAGACCCAGTACTTC.

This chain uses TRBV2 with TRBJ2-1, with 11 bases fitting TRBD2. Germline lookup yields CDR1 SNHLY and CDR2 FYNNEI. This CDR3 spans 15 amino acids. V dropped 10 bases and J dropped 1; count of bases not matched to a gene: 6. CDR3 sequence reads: CATISGRGSYNEQFF. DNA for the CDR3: TGTGCCACCATTAGCGGGAGGGGTTCCTACAATGAGCAGTTCTTC.

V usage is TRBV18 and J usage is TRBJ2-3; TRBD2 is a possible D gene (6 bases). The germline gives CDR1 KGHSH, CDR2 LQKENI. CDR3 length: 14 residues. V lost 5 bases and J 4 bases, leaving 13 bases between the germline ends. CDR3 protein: CASSFSGMADTQYF. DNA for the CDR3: TGTGCCAGCTCATTTAGCGGTATGGCAGATACGCAGTATTTT. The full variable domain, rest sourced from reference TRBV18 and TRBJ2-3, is NAGVMQNPRHLVRRRGQEARLRCSPMKGHSHVYWYRQLPEEGLKFMVYLQKENIIDESGMPKERFSAEFPKEGPSILRIQQVVRGDSAAYFCASSFSGMADTQYFGPGTRLTVL.